The 11 T cell receptor beta chains reported below all come from one sample, sequenced in a study of blood T cell repertoires in COVID-19. Sequencing used immunoSEQ multiplex PCR; TCRdb keeps in-frame clones, though not all of them. The table includes about 130,000 clones, around 88% detected once. Sequenced material: PBMCs or T cells enriched from blood (not recorded which). Receptor source: a woman in her forties or fifties who had recovered from COVID-19.

J is TRBJ1-2 and V is TRBV7-8; no definite D call. V gave up 0 bases and J gave up 2 bases, with 7 bases separating them. The length of the CDR3 is 14 residues. Germline V gene sequence: CDR1 SGHVS, CDR2 FQNEAQ. CDR3 bases: TGTGCCAGCAGCTTAGCGGAGCTAAACTATGGCTACACCTTC. Its protein product is CASSLAELNYGYTF.

This clone occurred once. Other DNA sequences in the sample encode the same CDR3. The J gene is TRBJ2-2, the V gene TRBV6-5; D ambiguous. The V gene's germline CDR1 is MNHEY and CDR2 SVGAGI. The CDR3 runs 12 residues. Trimming removed 8 bases from V and 0 bases from J, with 4 bases in between. The CDR3 region is CASSSNTGELFF. The CDR3 nucleotides read TGTGCCAGCTCCTCGAACACCGGGGAGCTGTTTTTT.

V is TRBV28 and J is TRBJ1-6, with 9 bases lining up with TRBD1. Per the germline V gene, CDR1 is MDHEN and CDR2 is SYDVKM. V lost 5 bases to trimming and J lost 8 bases; unmatched junction nucleotides: 4. There are 14 residues in the CDR3. The CDR3 protein is CASSGDRAYSPLHF. The CDR3 coding sequence is TGTGCCAGCAGTGGGGACAGGGCTTATTCACCCCTCCACTTT.

V is TRBV4-1 and J is TRBJ2-5, with 7 bases aligning to TRBD1. J was trimmed by 5 bases and V by 3 bases; bases with no gene match: 9. Germline V gene lookup returns CDR1 MGHRA and CDR2 YSYEKL. This CDR3 region has 15 residues. The CDR3 region has the DNA TGCGCCAGCAGCCACCGACAGGGTCTGTGGGAGACCCAGTACTTC. It yields the protein CASSHRQGLWETQYF.

The V and J genes are TRBV2 and TRBJ2-1; TRBD1 aligns across 10 bases. V shed 6 bases, J shed 8 bases, and the junction held 7 bases outside the gene matches. CDR1 is SNHLY and CDR2 is FYNNEI in the germline V gene. This CDR3 contains 14 residues. DNA of the CDR3: TGTGCCAGCAGCGACCGGGACAGGGGTCATGAGCAGTTCTTC. Encoded protein: CASSDRDRGHEQFF.

The chain joins TRBV29-1 to TRBJ1-1; D unresolved. Germline CDR1 and CDR2: SQVTM and ANQGSEA. The ends were cut back, 6 bases at V and 2 bases at J, with 16 bases in the middle. The CDR3 loop spans 14 amino acids. This chain's CDR3 is CSVLPSTLNTEAFF. CDR3 nucleotide sequence: TGCAGCGTCCTACCATCGACACTCAACACTGAAGCTTTCTTT.

The chain joins TRBV5-1 to TRBJ1-5; D is unresolved. Per germline, CDR1 SGHRS and CDR2 YFSETQ. V shed 4 bases and J shed 6 bases, with 14 bases lying between them. This CDR3 comprises 14 residues. DNA of the CDR3: TGCGCCAGCAGCCTGGCCCCGGAGACTCAGCCCCAGCATTTT. Translating gives CASSLAPETQPQHF.

The rearrangement joins TRBV27 to TRBJ1-1; 7 bases fit TRBD1. The CDR3 totals 18 residues. Trimming removed 4 bases from V and 1 base from J; junction bases left unmatched: 15. Germline lookup yields CDR1 MNHEY and CDR2 SMNVEV (reference sequence). CDR3 coding DNA: TGTGCCAGCAGTTACCTCCCCGACAGGGTTTTGGGGAACACTGAAGCTTTCTTT. This encodes CASSYLPDRVLGNTEAFF.

This clone was seen more than once but under ten times. The rearrangement joins TRBV5-4 to TRBJ2-7; D unresolved. V was pared by 0 bases and J by 1 base, with 8 bases between. From germline, CDR1 is SGHNT and CDR2 YYREEE (reference sequence). This CDR3 contains 14 residues. The CDR3: CASSLEHESYEQYF. CDR3 nucleotides: TGTGCCAGCAGCTTGGAACATGAATCCTACGAGCAGTACTTC. Supplemented by reference TRBV5-4 and TRBJ2-7, the full variable domain reads ETGVTQSPTHLIKTRGQQVTLRCSSQSGHNTVSWYQQALGQGPQFIFQYYREEENGRGNFPPRFSGLQFPNYSSELNVNALELDDSALYLCASSLEHESYEQYFGPGTRLTVT.

The genes are TRBV10-3 and TRBJ1-6, with 10 bases identical to TRBD1. V was clipped by 5 bases and J by 8 bases; unmatched bases: 9. This CDR3 comprises 16 residues. Germline CDR1 is ENHRY and CDR2 is SYGVKD. CDR3 loop: CAISPLDRGNDSPLHF. CDR3 coding DNA: TGTGCCATCAGTCCCTTGGACAGGGGGAACGATTCACCCCTCCACTTT.

This chain uses TRBV27 with TRBJ1-1; D uncertain. Trimming pared 3 bases from V and 0 bases from J, leaving 11 bases between. CDR3 length: 15 residues. CDR1 and CDR2 from the germline V gene are MNHEY and SMNVEV (reference sequence). The CDR3 loop is CASSFQGLMNTEAFF. The CDR3 DNA reads as TGTGCCAGCAGTTTTCAAGGACTTATGAACACTGAAGCTTTCTTT.